What follows describes a single T cell receptor beta chain. What it binds is not known. These data originate in a study of cytomegalovirus exposure and HLA in healthy donors. Study-level findings and limits: A later analysis linked a missense DCLRE1C variant to TCR beta V- and J-gene trimming. Later work showed greater clonal expansion in HLA-associated TCR beta chains than in equally common others. Earlier analysis looked at TCR beta V segments, and most were productive about 87% or about 30% of the time.

J gave up 8 bases and V 0 bases, and 10 bases lay outside the gene matches. Per germline, CDR1 WNHNN and CDR2 SYGVQD (reference sequence). The CDR3 extends over 16 amino acids. The PCR contained 60 Vbeta and 13 Jbeta primers. TCRdb's table, derived via immunoSEQ multiplex PCR, lists solely in-frame clones and lacks some. The top ten clones hold over 6% of a sample with about 160,000 clones, roughly 72% of them seen once. This sequence joins TRBV10-1 and TRBJ2-4; TRBD1 agrees at 7 bases. The sample comprised PBMCs. This sequence originates from a man aged 35 to 55 in good health and CMV-seropositive. In DNA form, the CDR3 reads TGCGCCAGCAGTGAGTCGACAGGGCAGGGTAGGGACATTCAGTACTTC. This sequence encodes CASSESTGQGRDIQYF.